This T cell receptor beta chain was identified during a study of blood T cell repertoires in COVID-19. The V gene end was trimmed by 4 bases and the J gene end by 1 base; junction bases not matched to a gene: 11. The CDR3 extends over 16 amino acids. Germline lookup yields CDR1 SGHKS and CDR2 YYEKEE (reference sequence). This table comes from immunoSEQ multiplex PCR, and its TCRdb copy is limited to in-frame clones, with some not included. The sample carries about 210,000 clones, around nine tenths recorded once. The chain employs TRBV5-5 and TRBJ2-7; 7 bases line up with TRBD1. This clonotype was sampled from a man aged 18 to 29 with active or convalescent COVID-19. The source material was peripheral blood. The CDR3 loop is CASSPNLGQASYEQYF. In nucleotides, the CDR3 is TGTGCCAGCAGCCCAAATTTAGGACAGGCTTCCTACGAGCAGTACTTC.